This entry concerns a single T cell receptor (beta chain). With 60 Vbeta and 13 Jbeta primers, the PCR was carried out. Only in-frame clones appear in the TCRdb table, and some are missing; sequencing was by immunoSEQ multiplex PCR. Of about 70,000 clones in the sample, 70% to 85% were seen once. The sample belongs to a study of cytomegalovirus exposure and HLA in healthy donors. Between the trimmed V and J ends, which lost 3 bases and 16 bases, there was a span of 13 bases. This CDR3 contains 10 residues. The germline V gene encodes CDR1 GTSNPN and CDR2 SVGIG (reference sequence). The chain carries TRBV30 and TRBJ2-1, with D possibly matching TRBD2 (6 bases). Sequenced sample: PBMCs. This receptor was taken from a human donor in good health. Written as DNA, the CDR3 is TGTGCCTGGAGAAGGGAGGCAATTTTCTTC. This sequence encodes CAWRREAIFF.